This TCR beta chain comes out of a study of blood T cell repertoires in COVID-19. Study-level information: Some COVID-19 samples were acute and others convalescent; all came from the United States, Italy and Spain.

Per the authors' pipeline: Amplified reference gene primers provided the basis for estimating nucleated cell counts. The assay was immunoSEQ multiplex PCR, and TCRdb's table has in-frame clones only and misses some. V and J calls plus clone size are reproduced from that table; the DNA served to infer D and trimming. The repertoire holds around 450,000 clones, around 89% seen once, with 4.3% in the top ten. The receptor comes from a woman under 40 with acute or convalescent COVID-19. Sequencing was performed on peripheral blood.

The CDR3 loop reads CASSFSGGAPDTQYF. CDR3 in DNA: TGTGCCAGCAGCTTTAGCGGGGGGGCCCCAGATACGCAGTATTTT. The chain uses TRBV2 and TRBJ2-3, with TRBD2 matching over 11 bases. From germline, CDR1 is SNHLY and CDR2 FYNNEI. The V and J ends lost 6 bases and 4 bases, in that order; junction bases with no gene match: 6. The CDR3 has 15 amino acids.